Below are 26 T cell receptor beta chains sequenced from a single sample in a study of T cells in women clearing cervical HPV infection. The assay was immunoSEQ multiplex PCR, and TCRdb's table has in-frame clones only and misses some. Found here are fewer than 15,000 clones; the top ten clones hold roughly 9.4%. The sample was blood buffy coat. The receptor source for this set is a woman between 18 and 75 years old with a cervical HPV16 infection that either progressed to CIN3+ or cleared (not recorded which).

About this clone itself: The sequenced fragment ends 3 residues before the CDR3 boundary, so the rest is inferred from the germline J gene. This sequence joins TRBV5-1 and TRBJ2-7, with 10 bases lining up with TRBD1. V was clipped by 10 bases and J by 0 bases; unmatched bases: 7. The germline V gene has CDR1 SGHRS and CDR2 YFSETQ. The CDR3 has 14 residues. This chain's CDR3 is CADNGQGGSYEQYF. CDR3 DNA (partial): TGCGCCGATAACGGACAGGGGGGCTCCTACGAG.

Details on this clone: The read falls 3 residues short of the CDR3 end, and the missing part is taken from the germline J gene. The same CDR3 is also encoded by other DNA sequences in this sample. The chain couples TRBV2 to TRBJ1-3; TRBD1 matches 8 bases. This CDR3 is 15 amino acids long. J was trimmed by 0 bases and V by 4 bases; bases with no gene match: 2. Germline V lookup: CDR1 SNHLY, CDR2 FYNNEI. The CDR3 bases that were read are TGTGCCAGCAGTGCGGGACAGGCCTCTGGAAACACC. Translating it yields CASSAGQASGNT. The whole CDR3 sequence reads CASSAGQASGNTIYF.

This clone is labeled medium-sized based on frequency. The CDR3 is cut off 3 residues early in the read; its end comes from the germline J gene. This chain joins TRBV6-1 and TRBJ1-4; tentative D call: TRBD1 (6 bases). Trimming shortened V by 1 base and J by 6 bases, and 15 bases separated the two germline ends. In germline, CDR1 is MNHNS, CDR2 SASEGT. The CDR3 totals 16 residues. The CDR3: CASSEEGNRDHEKLFF. The sequenced CDR3 bases are TGTGCCAGCAGTGAAGAAGGGAACAGGGATCATGAAAAA.

CDR3 sequence reads: CSARDHRTSADTQYF. CDR3 bases read: TGCAGTGCTAGAGATCATAGGACTAGCGCAGATACG. V usage is TRBV20-1 and J usage is TRBJ2-3; TRBD2 aligns across 9 bases. Coverage ceases 3 residues before the CDR3 finishes, and the germline J gene fills in the end. J gave up 4 bases and V 0 bases, and 5 bases lay outside the gene matches. This CDR3 is built from 15 residues. CDR1 and CDR2 (germline): DFQATT, SNEGSKA (reference sequence).

Concerning this clone itself: The read finishes 3 residues shy of the CDR3 end, and the germline J gene is used to complete it. This chain joins TRBV6-2 or TRBV6-3 and TRBJ1-2; no clear D. Germline CDR1 MNHEY, CDR2 SVGEGT. CDR3 size: 12 residues. Incomplete CDR3 DNA: TGTGCCAGCAGTTATTTCCCCGGGGTC. Its translation: CASSYFPGV. The whole CDR3 protein reads CASSYFPGVYTF.

About this clone itself: The read terminates 3 residues ahead of where the CDR3 ends, so the germline J gene completes it. V is TRBV15 and J is TRBJ2-3, with TRBD2 matching over 11 bases. The CDR3 is made up of 16 amino acids. Trimming cost V 0 bases and J 6 bases; bases outside gene matches: 5. Germline V gene data show CDR1 as LNHNV and CDR2 as YYDKDF (reference sequence). The CDR3: CATSRDRLAGWDTQYF. The CDR3 DNA, read in part, is TGTGCCACCAGCAGAGACCGACTAGCGGGGTGGGATACG.

Turning to this clone: The read stops 3 residues short of the end of the CDR3; the missing end is completed from the germline J gene. The chain recombines TRBV6-2 or TRBV6-3 with TRBJ2-3; 7 bases fit TRBD2. The CDR3 extends over 13 amino acids. Germline V gives CDR1 MNHEY, CDR2 SVGEGT. CDR3 DNA, as far as it was read: TGTGCCAGCAGTAGGACTAGTCTGGAGACG. It codes for CASSRTSLET. The complete CDR3 sequence is CASSRTSLETQYF.

The covered CDR3 bases are TGTGCCAGCAGCTCAGGACAGGGGGCCTCCTACGAG. Protein sequence: CASSSGQGASYE. The complete CDR3 reads CASSSGQGASYEQYF. The chain carries TRBV7-7 and TRBJ2-7, with TRBD1 matching 11 bases. With the read ending 3 residues before the CDR3 end, the germline J gene is used to fill in that end. Germline V gene lookup returns CDR1 SSHAT and CDR2 FNYEAQ (reference sequence). This CDR3 region has 15 residues. V lost 4 bases, J lost 0 bases, and 2 bases stayed unmatched. The full variable domain, rest sourced from reference TRBV7-7 and TRBJ2-7, is GAGVSQSPRYKVTKRGQDVTLRCDPISSHATLYWYQQALGQGPEFLTYFNYEAQPDKSGLPSDRFSAERPEGSISTLTIQRTEQRDSAMYRCASSSGQGASYEQYFGPGTRLTVT.

For this clone: The read is 3 residues too short to cover the CDR3 end, so that end is filled in from the germline J gene. V is TRBV20-1 and J is TRBJ2-3; 8 bases fit TRBD1. CDR3 length: 15 residues. The V and J ends lost 2 bases and 4 bases, in that order; junction bases with no gene match: 8. Germline CDR1 and CDR2: DFQATT and SNEGSKA (reference sequence). The covered CDR3 bases are TGCAGTGCTAGATCCCGGACAGGGAAACCAGATACG. It yields the protein CSARSRTGKPDT. The full-length CDR3 reads as CSARSRTGKPDTQYF.

Of note for this clone: The CDR3 extends 3 residues past the end of the read, so its final part is completed from the germline J gene. J is TRBJ1-2 and V is TRBV7-9, with D perhaps TRBD1 (6 bases). CDR1 and CDR2 (germline): SEHNR, FQNEAQ (reference sequence). CDR3 length: 15 amino acids. The DNA read from the CDR3 is TGTGCCATAGCCTATCCGGTACAGGGCCACAATGAC. Translation gives CAIAYPVQGHND. The complete CDR3 protein is CAIAYPVQGHNDYTF.

With respect to this clone: The CDR3 end is not reached by the read, which stops 3 residues before it; the germline J gene fills it in. The rearrangement uses TRBV7-2 and TRBJ1-2, with a possible D match to TRBD1 (6 bases). CDR1 SGHTA and CDR2 FQGNSA come from the germline V gene. CDR3 length: 14 residues. CDR3 bases read: TGTGCCAGCAGCGCAGGGGTAGGGGCCCACGAC. Encoded protein: CASSAGVGAHD. The full CDR3 reads CASSAGVGAHDYTF.

Comment on this clone: The read terminates 3 residues ahead of where the CDR3 ends, so the germline J gene completes it. The chain joins TRBV5-6 to TRBJ1-2; TRBD1 aligns across 7 bases. The CDR3 is made up of 14 amino acids. Losses at the gene ends were 3 bases for V and 2 bases for J; bases not matched to a gene: 4. CDR1 SGHDT and CDR2 YYEEEE come from the germline V gene. The sequenced CDR3 bases are TGTGCCAGCAGCTCCTCAGGGGGGAACTATGGC. Encoded protein: CASSSSGGNYG. The entire CDR3 is CASSSSGGNYGYTF.

This clone shows up as medium-sized by frequency. The read gets to within 3 residues of the CDR3 end, and the germline J gene fills in the rest. The chain recombines TRBV18 with TRBJ1-4; a weak D match, TRBD1 (5 bases). Trimming stripped 5 bases from V and 5 bases from J, with 15 bases between. Germline V lookup: CDR1 KGHSH, CDR2 LQKENI. CDR3 length: 15 amino acids. Here the CDR3 reads CASSVETAQNEKLFF. The covered CDR3 bases are TGTGCCAGCTCAGTCGAGACAGCCCAAAATGAAAAA.

Note on this clone: The read terminates 3 residues ahead of where the CDR3 ends, so the germline J gene completes it. The chain uses TRBV7-2 and TRBJ1-4, with 7 bases identical to TRBD1. The CDR3 spans 12 residues. Germline lookup yields CDR1 SGHTA and CDR2 FQGNSA. CDR3 bases read: TGTGCCAGCAGCTTAGACAGGGGAGGA. The encoded protein is CASSLDRGG. The whole CDR3 protein reads CASSLDRGGLFF.

The CDR3 sequence is CASSSPTQTGDTEAFF. The CDR3 DNA, read in part, is TGTGCCAGCAGCTCTCCAACCCAGACAGGGGACACTGAA. The chain joins TRBV7-8 to TRBJ1-1; TRBD1 matches 8 bases. The sequence runs out 3 residues before the end of the CDR3; the remainder is reconstructed from the germline J gene. Germline loops: CDR1 SGHVS, CDR2 FQNEAQ. J gave up 3 bases and V 4 bases, and 10 bases lay outside the gene matches. This CDR3 comprises 16 residues.

Concerning this clone itself: From the germline J gene comes the end of the CDR3, since the read stops 3 residues before it. The genes are TRBV5-8 and TRBJ2-1, with 9 bases identical to TRBD1. Germline lookup yields CDR1 SGHTS and CDR2 YDEGEE. The V gene end was trimmed by 8 bases and the J gene end by 4 bases; junction bases not matched to a gene: 7. The CDR3 totals 14 residues. CDR3 protein: CASNRDRAYNEQFF. Incomplete CDR3 DNA: TGTGCCAGTAACCGGGACAGGGCTTACAATGAG. Full variable domain (rest looked up from reference TRBV5-8 and TRBJ2-1): EAGVTQSPTHLIKTRGQQATLRCSPISGHTSVYWYQQALGLGLQFLLWYDEGEERNRGNFPPRFSGRQFPNYSSELNVNALELEDSALYLCASNRDRAYNEQFFGPGTRLTVL.

Regarding this clone: The DNA ends 3 residues before the CDR3 does, and the rest of the CDR3 is filled in from the germline J gene. The chain employs TRBV4-1 and TRBJ1-4; tentative D call: TRBD1 (6 bases). CDR1 is MGHRA, CDR2 YSYEKL, per germline. The CDR3 runs 17 residues. The CDR3 DNA, read in part, is TGCGCCAGCAGAGGAACAGGGCTTTTGCCCCCAAATTCACCA. It codes for CASRGTGLLPPNSP. The whole CDR3 protein is CASRGTGLLPPNSPLFF.

Of note for this clone: Sequencing ends 3 residues short of the CDR3 end; the germline J gene provides the rest. This chain uses TRBV7-9 with TRBJ2-2; D is perhaps TRBD1 (6 bases). CDR1 SEHNR and CDR2 FQNEAQ come from the germline V gene (reference sequence). The CDR3 is 14 amino acids. The part of the CDR3 DNA that was read is TGTGCCAGCAGCCCAGGGGCAACTAATGAAAAG. Protein: CASSPGATNEK. From start to end, the CDR3 is CASSPGATNEKLFF. The entire variable domain, with the rest obtained from reference TRBV7-9 and TRBJ2-2, is as follows: DTGVSQNPRHKITKRGQNVTFRCDPISEHNRLYWYRQTLGQGPEFLTYFQNEAQLEKSRLLSDRFSAERPKGSFSTLEIQRTEQGDSAMYLCASSPGATNEKLFFGEGSRLTVL.

Of note for this clone: The read comes to an end 3 residues before the CDR3 does, leaving the germline J gene to fill in the end. This chain connects TRBV7-9 to TRBJ2-7; possibly TRBD1 for D (6 bases). This CDR3 has 13 amino acids. Trimming left V 5 bases short and J 3 bases short, with 11 bases between. The germline CDR1 and CDR2 sequences are SEHNR and FQNEAQ (reference sequence). CDR3 bases read: TGTGCCAGCAGCATCCGGGACAACTACGAG. This translates into CASSIRDNYE. The whole CDR3 region reads CASSIRDNYEQYF.

Comments on this clone: Read data end 3 residues before the CDR3 end; the end is taken from the germline J gene. The rearrangement uses TRBV20-1 and TRBJ2-6, with 9 bases fitting TRBD2. There are 18 residues in the CDR3. CDR1 and CDR2 from the germline V gene are DFQATT and SNEGSKA (reference sequence). The trim removed 5 bases at V and 1 base at J, leaving 12 bases unmatched. CDR3 protein: CSAGSSGGLISGANVLTF. The sequenced part of the CDR3 DNA is TGCAGTGCTGGATCAAGCGGGGGGCTTATTTCTGGGGCCAACGTC.

Comment on this clone: The read ends 3 residues shy of where the CDR3 ends; the end is completed using the germline J gene. The chain employs TRBV18 and TRBJ1-2; D is perhaps TRBD1 (6 bases). This CDR3 contains 16 residues. Trimming left V 3 bases short and J 3 bases short, with 17 bases between. Germline V gene sequence: CDR1 KGHSH, CDR2 LQKENI. The sequenced part of the CDR3 DNA is TGTGCCAGCTCACCTTCGGGGGGCGAGTCTCACTATGGC. This gives the protein CASSPSGGESHYG. The CDR3 reads in full as CASSPSGGESHYGYTF.

Concerning this clone: The read stops 3 residues short of the end of the CDR3; the missing end is completed from the germline J gene. The chain carries TRBV7-2 and TRBJ1-1; the match to TRBD1 covers 7 bases. The CDR3 contains 17 residues. Per germline, CDR1 SGHTA and CDR2 FQGNSA. J was trimmed by 4 bases and V by 0 bases; bases with no gene match: 11. The DNA read from the CDR3 is TGTGCCAGCAGCTTAGCCACGACAGGGTACGGCTCCACTGAA. Its protein is CASSLATTGYGSTE. The CDR3, in full, reads CASSLATTGYGSTEAFF. The full variable domain, its missing parts supplied by reference TRBV7-2 and TRBJ1-1, is GAGVSQSPSNKVTEKGKDVELRCDPISGHTALYWYRQSLGQGLEFLIYFQGNSAPDKSGLPSDRFSAERTGGSVSTLTIQRTQQEDSAVYLCASSLATTGYGSTEAFFGQGTRLTVV.

Worth noting for this clone: The read halts 3 residues ahead of the CDR3 end, with the missing end drawn from the germline J gene. The gene calls are TRBV18 and TRBJ1-2; D may be TRBD1 (6 bases). This CDR3 has 16 amino acids. Germline V lookup: CDR1 KGHSH, CDR2 LQKENI. Incomplete CDR3 DNA: TGTGCCAGCTCACCCCCTAGCGGGGGCGTTTCCTACGAC. Translating it yields CASSPPSGGVSYD. The CDR3 in full is CASSPPSGGVSYDYTF.

For this clone: The read gets to within 3 residues of the CDR3 end, and the germline J gene fills in the rest. The V call is TRBV7-9, the J call TRBJ2-3, with a possible D match to TRBD2 (7 bases). CDR1 is SEHNR, CDR2 FQNEAQ, per germline (reference sequence). This CDR3 is 14 amino acids long. V was shortened by 4 bases and J by 5 bases, with 13 bases between the two germline ends. The CDR3 sequence is CASSWGGGGDTQYF. The sequenced CDR3 bases are TGTGCCAGCAGCTGGGGAGGGGGTGGAGATACG.

Concerning this clone itself: The CDR3 is cut off 3 residues early in the read; its end comes from the germline J gene. J is TRBJ1-5 and V is TRBV7-9; the D gene is possibly TRBD1 (6 bases). This CDR3 comprises 15 residues. V gave up 5 bases and J gave up 4 bases, with 15 bases separating them. CDR1 is SEHNR, CDR2 FQNEAQ, per germline (reference sequence). CDR3 amino acids: CASSPLGTTNQPQHF. The part of the CDR3 DNA that was read is TGTGCCAGCAGCCCGCTTGGGACAACAAATCAGCCC.

Its frequency marks this clone as medium-sized (0.01 to 0.1%). The observed sequence ends 3 residues before the CDR3 terminus, with the missing tail filled in from the germline J gene. The V call is TRBV6-2 or TRBV6-3, the J call TRBJ2-7; 8 bases fit TRBD1. The J segment lost 2 bases and the V segment lost 5 bases, leaving 5 bases of the junction unmatched. In germline, CDR1 is MNHEY, CDR2 SVGEGT. CDR3 length equals 14 residues. The CDR3 spells CASSIGQGPYEQYF. Incomplete CDR3 DNA: TGTGCCAGCAGTATTGGACAGGGACCCTACGAG.